The 18 T cell receptor beta chains below come from one sample, sequenced in a study of blood T cells in healthy people across ages (dated by TCRdb to 2015 to 2017). To prepare the library, 5' RACE was applied. TCRdb shows the sequencer as Illumina HiSeq 2500. A second PCR of about 7 to 12 cycles was run with a J-beta primer mix and a sample-barcoded 5' primer. TCRdb reanalyzed the raw reads on its own, using fastp at Q25 for trimming and MiXCR for clone calling, and kept in-frame beta chains. One record per CDR3 amino acid sequence lists the most common genes and DNA. The sample includes 650,000 to 1,000,000 distinct CDR3 sequences, with about 37% observed a single time. The ten biggest clones cover roughly 13% of the sample. Sequenced: blood. All receptors derive from a man aged 18 to 30 in good health.

The chain joins TRBV4-2 to TRBJ2-7, with 9 nucleotides matching TRBD1. The germline V gene has CDR1 LGHNA and CDR2 YNFKEQ. CDR3 length: 15 residues. Trimming removed 2 bases from V and 4 bases from J; junction bases left unmatched: 6. The CDR3 spells CASSQTGTGFYEQYF. The CDR3 DNA reads as TGTGCCAGCAGCCAAACCGGGACAGGGTTTTACGAGCAGTACTTC.

V is TRBV12-3 or TRBV12-4 and J is TRBJ2-1, with TRBD1 matching over 7 bases. The CDR3 has 17 amino acids. The junction had 14 bases not matched to a gene; V was cut back by 2 bases and J by 7 bases. CDR3 nucleotide sequence: TGTGCCAGCAGTTTATACGGGACAGCCAGAGGTGGTAATGAGCAGTTCTTC. Residues: CASSLYGTARGGNEQFF.

This clonotype was counted between two and nine times. J is TRBJ2-1 and V is TRBV24-1; D uncertain. The CDR3 totals 13 residues. The germline gives CDR1 KGHDR, CDR2 SFDVKD. Between the trimmed V and J ends, which lost 2 bases and 8 bases, there was a span of 9 bases. In DNA, the CDR3 is TGTGCCACCAGTGATTCTGTGGCCCATGAGCAGTTCTTC. Amino acids: CATSDSVAHEQFF.

The chain joins TRBV11-2 to TRBJ1-2; D unresolved. CDR1 and CDR2 from the germline V gene are SGHAT and FQNNGV. The CDR3 has 14 residues. Between the trimmed V and J ends, which lost 1 base and 1 base, there was a span of 7 bases. CDR3 region: CASSLGANNYGYTF. As DNA, the CDR3 is TGTGCCAGCAGCTTAGGGGCGAATAACTATGGCTACACCTTC.

The gene calls are TRBV7-2 and TRBJ1-2, with TRBD1 matching 7 bases. CDR1 SGHTA and CDR2 FQGNSA come from the germline V gene. The J segment lost 12 bases and the V segment lost 5 bases, leaving 6 bases of the junction unmatched. The CDR3 covers 11 residues. CDR3 amino acids: CASSPLTGNTF. DNA for the CDR3: TGTGCCAGCAGCCCCTTGACAGGGAACACCTTC.

This clonotype has just a few counts. This chain uses TRBV20-1 with TRBJ1-1; a possible D gene is TRBD1 (6 bases). Germline V gene sequence: CDR1 DFQATT, CDR2 SNEGSKA (reference sequence). V was clipped by 3 bases and J by 4 bases, with 15 bases between them. This CDR3 region has 14 residues. The CDR3 DNA reads as TGCAGTGCTAGGGACCGGACAGCTCCCACTGAAGCTTTCTTT. Its protein is CSARDRTAPTEAFF.

V and J are TRBV7-2 and TRBJ2-7, with 7 bases lining up with TRBD2. The CDR3 runs to 15 residues. V dropped 2 bases and J dropped 3; count of bases not matched to a gene: 7. The germline V gene has CDR1 SGHTA and CDR2 FQGNSA. The CDR3 DNA reads as TGTGCCAGCAGCTTAAGTGGAGGGAGGGGCTACGAGCAGTACTTC. This gives the protein CASSLSGGRGYEQYF.

The chain joins TRBV14 to TRBJ2-4; 8 nucleotides align to TRBD2. Gene TRBJ2-5 matches the end of the DNA better, so the J call may be wrong. Germline-derived CDR1 and CDR2 are SGHDN and FVKESK. CDR3 length equals 14 residues. As DNA, the CDR3 is TGTGCCAGCAGCATACGGCTAGCGGGAGAGACCCAGTACTTC. Encoded protein: CASSIRLAGETQYF.

The chain has TRBV10-3 and TRBJ2-3, with TRBD1 identical over 10 bases. V shed 0 bases, J shed 5 bases, and the junction held 5 bases outside the gene matches. The CDR3 loop spans 16 amino acids. CDR1 ENHRY and CDR2 SYGVKD come from the germline V gene. The chain's CDR3 is CAISESRTGGEDTQYF. The CDR3 DNA is TGTGCCATCAGTGAGTCGAGGACAGGGGGAGAAGATACGCAGTATTTT.

The chain has TRBV19 and TRBJ2-5, with 10 bases matching TRBD1. Germline V gives CDR1 LNHDA, CDR2 SQIVND (reference sequence). V lost 6 bases to trimming and J lost 5 bases; unmatched junction nucleotides: 12. This CDR3 contains 16 residues. CDR3 DNA: TGTGCCAGTAGCGTCAAGGGACAGGGGTTCGTTGAGACCCAGTACTTC. Its protein is CASSVKGQGFVETQYF.

This rearrangement joins TRBV30 to TRBJ2-3; a possible D gene is TRBD1 (6 bases). Germline CDR1 reads GTSNPN; CDR2 reads SVGIG (reference sequence). The CDR3 covers 15 residues. V shed 1 base and J shed 1 base, with 12 bases lying between them. The CDR3 nucleotides are TGTGCCTGGAGTGGGTACAGGGCGGGCACAGATACGCAGTATTTT. As protein: CAWSGYRAGTDTQYF.

In this sample, this clonotype turned up a few times. The J gene is TRBJ2-1, the V gene TRBV28; a possible D gene is TRBD2 (7 bases). This CDR3 comprises 14 residues. V was trimmed by 6 bases and J by 2 bases, leaving 11 bases between them. Germline V CDR1 and CDR2: MDHEN, SYDVKM. The CDR3 loop reads CASRRGGTYNEQFF. The CDR3 nucleotides read TGTGCCAGCAGGAGGGGGGGGACCTACAATGAGCAGTTCTTC.

This clonotype was seen only a few times. This CDR3 reads CATSRDHRGATDTQYF. The CDR3 nucleotides read TGTGCCACCAGCAGAGACCACAGGGGAGCCACAGATACGCAGTATTTT. The V call is TRBV15, the J call TRBJ2-3, with TRBD1 matching 7 bases. The CDR3 loop spans 16 amino acids. Germline CDR1 LNHNV, CDR2 YYDKDF (reference sequence). Trimming took 0 bases from V and 2 from J; bases not matched to a gene: 5.

The rearrangement joins TRBV25-1 to TRBJ1-1, with D possibly TRBD1 on 6 matching bases. This CDR3 spans 14 amino acids. V lost 4 bases, J lost 1 base, and 10 bases lay in between. Germline values: CDR1 MGHDK, CDR2 SYGVNS. The CDR3 DNA is TGTGCCAGCAGTGCCGACAGGAGGAACACTGAAGCTTTCTTT. Amino acid sequence: CASSADRRNTEAFF.

This clonotype was recorded a few times. At one boundary the junction diverges from the germline segment, which might be a read error. The chain employs TRBV30 and TRBJ1-2; 8 nucleotides line up with TRBD1. Germline values: CDR1 GTSNPN, CDR2 SVGIG (reference sequence). The CDR3 loop spans 12 amino acids. CDR3 coding DNA: TGTGCCGGGAGTGCCGACAGGGGTGGCTACACCTTC. Protein product: CAGSADRGGYTF.

This clonotype came up many times. The rearrangement links TRBV12-3 or TRBV12-4 to TRBJ2-5; 9 bases align to TRBD2. V dropped 5 bases and J dropped 2; count of bases not matched to a gene: 6. The length of the CDR3 is 15 residues. The chain's CDR3 is CASSPRSGGQETQYF. The DNA for the CDR3 is TGTGCCAGCAGTCCTCGAAGCGGGGGGCAAGAGACCCAGTACTTC.

The chain has TRBV20-1 and TRBJ2-3, with 8 nucleotides matching TRBD1. J gave up 5 bases and V 7 bases, and 17 bases lay outside the gene matches. The CDR3 has 16 amino acids. Germline CDR1 reads DFQATT; CDR2 reads SNEGSKA (reference sequence). The CDR3 region has the DNA TGCAGTGTCTTTTGGAAAAAGCAGGGGGCCGAAGATACGCAGTATTTT. Encoded protein: CSVFWKKQGAEDTQYF.

This clonotype showed up just once. The chain recombines TRBV20-1 with TRBJ1-2, with D maybe TRBD1 (6 bases). V lost 5 bases to trimming and J lost 4 bases, with 8 bases between them. Germline CDR1 DFQATT, CDR2 SNEGSKA (reference sequence). This CDR3 comprises 11 residues. In DNA, the CDR3 is TGCAGTGCTCAGGGGACCTATGGCTACACCTTC. Amino acid sequence: CSAQGTYGYTF.